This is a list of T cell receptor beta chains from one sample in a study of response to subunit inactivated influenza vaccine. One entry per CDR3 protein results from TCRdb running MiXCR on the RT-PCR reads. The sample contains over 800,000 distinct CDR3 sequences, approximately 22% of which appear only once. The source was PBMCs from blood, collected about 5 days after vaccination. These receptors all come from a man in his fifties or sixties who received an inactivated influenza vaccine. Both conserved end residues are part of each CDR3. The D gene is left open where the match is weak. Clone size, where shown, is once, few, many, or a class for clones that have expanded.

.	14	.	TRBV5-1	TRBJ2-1	CASSPGRTGNEQFF	TGCGCCAGCAGCCCGGGAAGAACGGGCAATGAGCAGTTCTTC
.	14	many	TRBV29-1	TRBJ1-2	CSVTGGGPNYGYTF	TGCAGCGTTACCGGAGGGGGACCTAACTATGGCTACACCTTC
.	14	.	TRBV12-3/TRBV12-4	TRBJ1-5	CASSADGSRQPQHF	TGTGCCAGCAGTGCGGACGGCAGCCGACAGCCCCAGCATTTT
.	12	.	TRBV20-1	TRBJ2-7	CSPRGGGGEQYF	TGCAGTCCCAGGGGCGGCGGGGGCGAGCAGTACTTC
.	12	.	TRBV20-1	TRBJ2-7	CSAKQGAYEQYF	TGCAGTGCCAAACAGGGTGCCTACGAGCAGTACTTC
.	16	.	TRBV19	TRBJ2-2	CASSRSTGTFTGELFF	TGTGCCAGTAGTAGGAGTACCGGGACTTTCACCGGGGAGCTGTTTTTT
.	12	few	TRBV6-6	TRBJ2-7	CASSAIVYEQYF	TGTGCCAGCAGTGCTATCGTCTACGAGCAGTACTTC
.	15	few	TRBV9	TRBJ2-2	CASSVGGAGTGELFF	TGTGCCAGCAGCGTAGGGGGAGCTGGGACCGGGGAGCTGTTTTTT
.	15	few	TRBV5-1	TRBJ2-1	CASSSRTHSYNEQFF	TGCGCCAGCAGCTCCCGGACACATTCTTACAATGAGCAGTTCTTC
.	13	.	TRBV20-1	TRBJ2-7	CSALGRGYSEQYF	TGCAGTGCTCTTGGCAGGGGATACTCCGAGCAGTACTTC
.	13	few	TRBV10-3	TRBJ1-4	CAISGGANEKLFF	TGTGCCATCTCGGGGGGCGCGAATGAAAAACTGTTTTTT
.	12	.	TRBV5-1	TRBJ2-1	CASSGGLDEQFF	TGCGCCAGCAGCGGGGGGCTCGATGAGCAGTTCTTC
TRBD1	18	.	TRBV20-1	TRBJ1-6	CSAESLDRGSSYNSPLHF	TGCAGTGCTGAAAGCTTAGACAGGGGCAGCTCCTATAATTCACCCCTCCACTTT
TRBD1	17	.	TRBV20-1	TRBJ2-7	CSARDLAGQGASYEQYF	TGCAGTGCTAGAGATCTCGCCGGACAGGGGGCCTCCTACGAGCAGTACTTC
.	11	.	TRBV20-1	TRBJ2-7	CSARSRREQYF	TGCAGTGCTAGATCCCGGCGCGAGCAGTACTTC
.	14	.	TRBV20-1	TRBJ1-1	CSARVGGPNTEAFF	TGCAGTGCTAGAGTTGGGGGTCCGAACACTGAAGCTTTCTTT
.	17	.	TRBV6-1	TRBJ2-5	CASSTLLGRVSEETQYF	TGTGCCAGCAGTACGTTACTGGGTAGGGTTTCGGAAGAGACCCAGTACTTC
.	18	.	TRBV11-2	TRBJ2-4	CASRTGTSNLLAKNIQYF	TGTGCCAGCAGGACCGGGACATCTAATCTTCTAGCCAAAAACATTCAGTACTTC
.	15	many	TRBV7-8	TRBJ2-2	CASSLLGRNTGELFF	TGTGCCAGCAGCTTACTTGGGCGCAACACCGGGGAGCTGTTTTTT
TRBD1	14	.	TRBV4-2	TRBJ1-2	CASSQERTGGGYTF	TGTGCCAGCAGCCAAGAAAGGACAGGGGGCGGCTACACCTTC
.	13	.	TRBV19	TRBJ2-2	CASSKGVTGELFF	TGTGCCAGTAGTAAGGGGGTCACCGGGGAGCTGTTTTTT
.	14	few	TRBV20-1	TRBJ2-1	CSADGDSPLHEQFF	TGCAGTGCGGATGGGGACTCCCCGCTTCATGAGCAGTTCTTC
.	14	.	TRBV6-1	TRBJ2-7	CASSADGGSYEHYF	TGTGCCAGCAGTGCAGACGGCGGCTCCTACGAGCACTACTTC
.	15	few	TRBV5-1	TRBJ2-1	CASSSTPTGIGEQFF	TGCGCCAGCAGCTCGACTCCAACAGGGATTGGCGAGCAGTTCTTC
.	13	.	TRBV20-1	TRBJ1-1	CSARLIDYTEAFF	TGCAGTGCTAGATTAATAGACTACACTGAAGCTTTCTTT
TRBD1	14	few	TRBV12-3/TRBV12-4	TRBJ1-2	CASSSPGQGRGYTF	TGTGCCAGCAGTTCCCCGGGACAGGGTCGTGGCTACACCTTC
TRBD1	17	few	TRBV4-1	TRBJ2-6	CASSNGTGLTGANVLTF	TGCGCCAGCAGCAATGGGACAGGGCTAACTGGGGCCAACGTCCTGACTTTC
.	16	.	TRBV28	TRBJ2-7	CATSLVGGGGTYEQYF	TGTGCCACCAGCCTAGTGGGCGGAGGAGGCACCTACGAGCAGTACTTC
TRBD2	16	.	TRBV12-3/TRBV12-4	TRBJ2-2	CASTPGLAGVSGELFF	TGTGCCAGCACCCCCGGACTAGCGGGAGTATCCGGGGAGCTGTTTTTT
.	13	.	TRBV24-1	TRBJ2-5	CARKTKIQETQYF	TGTGCCAGGAAAACGAAAATTCAAGAGACCCAGTACTTC
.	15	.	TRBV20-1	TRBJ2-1	CSARDGWGAYNEQFF	TGCAGTGCTAGAGATGGGTGGGGCGCGTACAATGAGCAGTTCTTC
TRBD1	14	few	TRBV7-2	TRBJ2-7	CASSLGQGKDEQYF	TGTGCCAGCAGCCTGGGACAGGGAAAAGACGAGCAGTACTTC
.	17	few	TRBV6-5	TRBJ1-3	CASSYSVGRTSGNTIYF	TGTGCCAGCAGTTACTCGGTAGGACGGACCTCTGGAAACACCATATATTTT
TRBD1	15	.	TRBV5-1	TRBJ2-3	CASSPPGTGGDTQYF	TGCGCCAGCAGTCCACCCGGGACAGGGGGAGATACGCAGTATTTT
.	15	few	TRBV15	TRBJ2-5	CATSRVVGLVETQYF	TGTGCCACCAGCAGAGTAGTGGGTCTCGTGGAGACCCAGTACTTC
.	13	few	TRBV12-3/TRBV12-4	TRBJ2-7	CASSFTPSYEQYF	TGTGCCAGCAGTTTTACCCCTTCCTACGAGCAGTACTTC
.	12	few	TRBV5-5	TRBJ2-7	CASSYSFQEQYF	TGTGCCAGCAGCTACTCCTTCCAAGAGCAGTACTTC
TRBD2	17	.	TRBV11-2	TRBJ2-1	CASSLETSGGGYNEQFF	TGTGCCAGCAGCTTAGAGACTAGCGGGGGGGGTTACAATGAGCAGTTCTTC
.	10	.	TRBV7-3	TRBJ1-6	CASSLRDAYF	TGTGCCAGCAGCTTGCGGGACGCTTACTTT
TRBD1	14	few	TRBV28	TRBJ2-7	CASRTGQPHYEQYF	TGTGCCAGCAGGACGGGACAGCCACATTACGAGCAGTACTTC
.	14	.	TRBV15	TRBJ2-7	CATGFLRDSGEQYF	TGTGCCACCGGGTTCCTTAGGGACTCTGGAGAGCAGTACTTC
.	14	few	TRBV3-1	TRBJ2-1	CASSQRTDRNEQFF	TGTGCCAGCAGCCAACGGACAGATCGGAATGAGCAGTTCTTC
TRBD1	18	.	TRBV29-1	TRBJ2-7	CSVEDRFRTGSTSYEQYF	TGCAGCGTTGAAGATCGGTTCCGGACAGGCTCTACCTCCTACGAGCAGTACTTC
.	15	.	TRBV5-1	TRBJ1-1	CASSLAEVQGTEAFF	TGCGCCAGCAGCTTGGCCGAAGTTCAGGGGACTGAAGCTTTCTTT
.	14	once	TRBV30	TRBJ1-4	CAWRRGGWNEKLFF	TGTGCCTGGCGACGAGGGGGTTGGAATGAAAAACTGTTTTTT
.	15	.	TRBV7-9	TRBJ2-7	CASSNGISSSYEQYF	TGTGCCAGCAGCAACGGTATTTCAAGCTCCTACGAGCAGTACTTC
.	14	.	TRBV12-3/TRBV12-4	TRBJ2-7	CASTSGGILAEQYF	TGTGCCAGCACCTCGGGTGGGATCCTGGCCGAGCAGTACTTC
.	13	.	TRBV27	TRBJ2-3	CASRRGGGDTQYF	TGTGCCAGCAGGCGAGGGGGTGGAGATACGCAGTATTTT
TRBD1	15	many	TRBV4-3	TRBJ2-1	CASSPGTGTYNEQFF	TGCGCCAGCAGCCCAGGGACAGGGACCTACAATGAGCAGTTCTTC
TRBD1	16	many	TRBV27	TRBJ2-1	CASSLSWQGAYNEQFF	TGTGCCAGCAGTTTATCGTGGCAGGGGGCCTACAATGAGCAGTTCTTC
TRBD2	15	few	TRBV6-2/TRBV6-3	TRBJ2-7	CASTVLGLAGDEQYF	TGTGCCAGCACCGTACTCGGGCTAGCGGGAGACGAGCAGTACTTC
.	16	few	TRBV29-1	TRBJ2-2	CSVEGFPRGNTGELFF	TGCAGCGTTGAAGGGTTCCCTCGGGGGAACACCGGGGAGCTGTTTTTT
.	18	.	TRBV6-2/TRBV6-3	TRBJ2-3	CASSLLRVGAGETDTQYF	TGTGCCAGCAGCCTTCTAAGGGTCGGAGCTGGGGAGACAGATACGCAGTATTTT
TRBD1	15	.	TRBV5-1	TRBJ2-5	CASSWQGAVQETQYF	TGCGCCAGCAGCTGGCAGGGGGCAGTGCAAGAGACCCAGTACTTC
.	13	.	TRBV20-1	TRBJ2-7	CSAPEGGHYEQYF	TGCAGTGCTCCAGAGGGGGGCCACTACGAGCAGTACTTC
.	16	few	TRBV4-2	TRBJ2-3	CASSPRRGRSTDTQYF	TGTGCCAGCAGCCCCCGTCGCGGCCGGTCAACAGATACGCAGTATTTT
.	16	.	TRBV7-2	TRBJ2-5	CASKAMGGALQETQYF	TGTGCCAGCAAAGCCATGGGGGGGGCCCTCCAAGAGACCCAGTACTTC